The next 25 T cell receptor beta chains were all read from a single sample in a study of blood T cell repertoires in COVID-19. Clones were read by immunoSEQ multiplex PCR, and TCRdb kept only the in-frame ones, dropping some. Seen here are tens of thousands of clones, around 89% observed once, and the top ten hold 1.2%. Sequenced sample: PBMCs or T cells enriched from blood (not recorded which). Every receptor here comes from a woman in her fifties or sixties with acute COVID-19.

The J gene is TRBJ1-2, the V gene TRBV13, with 8 bases fitting TRBD1. With V trimmed by 5 bases and J by 4 bases, 6 bases remained unmatched. The CDR3 spans 14 residues. From germline, CDR1 is PRHDT and CDR2 FYEKMQ (reference sequence). The CDR3 bases are TGTGCCAGCAGCATCGGGACAGGTACCTATGGCTACACCTTC. Translation gives CASSIGTGTYGYTF.

This clone has a handful of counts. The rearrangement links TRBV6-5 to TRBJ1-2; maybe TRBD1 (6 bases). The CDR3 loop spans 13 amino acids. CDR1 and CDR2 from the germline V gene are MNHEY and SVGAGI. Trimming cost V 8 bases and J 7 bases, with 17 bases left between them. In nucleotides, the CDR3 is TGTGCCAGCCGGGACACATTATACAGTGGCTACACCTTC. This encodes CASRDTLYSGYTF.

The V and J genes are TRBV4-1 and TRBJ2-3; 7 positions agree with TRBD1. The CDR3 length is 16 residues. Trimming cost V 4 bases and J 0 bases; bases outside gene matches: 7. The germline CDR1 and CDR2 sequences are MGHRA and YSYEKL. The CDR3 DNA reads as TGCGCCAGCAGCCTTTTTCCGGGACAGAGCACAGATACGCAGTATTTT. This codes for CASSLFPGQSTDTQYF.

This chain links TRBV6-5 with TRBJ2-7; D is ambiguous. Between the trimmed V and J ends, which lost 7 bases and 7 bases, there was a span of 11 bases. Per the germline V gene, CDR1 is MNHEY and CDR2 is SVGAGI. The CDR3 is 11 amino acids. The CDR3 sequence: CASTDKWEQYF. For the CDR3, the DNA is TGTGCCAGCACCGACAAGTGGGAGCAGTACTTC.

This rearrangement joins TRBV24-1 to TRBJ1-2; 9 bases align to TRBD1. Germline V gives CDR1 KGHDR, CDR2 SFDVKD. V gave up 2 bases and J gave up 4 bases; unmatched junction bases: 7. The CDR3 runs 16 residues. Written as DNA, the CDR3 is TGTGCCACCAGTGATTCTGGGACAGGGAGCCTCTATGGCTACACCTTC. Its protein is CATSDSGTGSLYGYTF.

The table lists this clone with a few counts. The chain employs TRBV19 and TRBJ1-6; D gene uncertain. The germline gives CDR1 LNHDA, CDR2 SQIVND (reference sequence). This CDR3 contains 13 residues. V lost 5 bases, J lost 9 bases, and 11 bases lay in between. The CDR3 sequence: CASSLPAGSPLHF. Here the CDR3 DNA reads TGTGCCAGTAGTTTACCCGCGGGTTCACCCCTCCACTTT.

In its sample, this clone was seen once. This rearrangement joins TRBV6-6 to TRBJ2-7; perhaps TRBD2 as D (5 bases). The CDR3 length is 12 residues. V shed 10 bases and J shed 2 bases, with 12 bases lying between them. Per the germline V gene, CDR1 is MNHNY and CDR2 is SVGAGI (reference sequence). The CDR3 sequence: CATGRGPYEQYF. The CDR3 DNA is TGTGCCACAGGAAGAGGGCCCTACGAGCAGTACTTC.

The V gene is TRBV6-1, the J gene TRBJ2-2, with D possibly TRBD1 on 6 matching bases. The V and J ends lost 3 bases and 0 bases respectively, with 23 bases between them. Germline V gene sequence: CDR1 MNHNS, CDR2 SASEGT. CDR3 length equals 20 residues. CDR3 bases: TGTGCCAGCAGTGAGAAAAGGGGACACCGGGACGGAACGAACACCGGGGAGCTGTTTTTT. It is translated as CASSEKRGHRDGTNTGELFF.

The gene calls are TRBV21-1 and TRBJ1-4. TRBV21-1 is noted as a pseudogene. The CDR3 length is 14 residues. The CDR3 region has the DNA TGTGCCAGCAGCAAGGGAAGGGGAGGGGAAAAACTGTTTTTT. Translation: CASSKGRGGEKLFF.

The chain is built from TRBV30 and TRBJ2-5; D gene uncertain. V was clipped by 2 bases and J by 5 bases, with 12 bases between them. Germline V CDR1 and CDR2: GTSNPN, SVGIG (reference sequence). CDR3 length equals 13 residues. CDR3 sequence reads: CAWSLGRSETQYF. The CDR3 nucleotides read TGTGCCTGGAGTTTGGGTCGGAGCGAGACCCAGTACTTC.

The V gene is TRBV4-2, the J gene TRBJ2-1; tentative D call: TRBD1 (5 bases). Trimming cost V 1 base and J 0 bases, with 22 bases left between them. This CDR3 comprises 20 residues. Per germline, CDR1 LGHNA and CDR2 YNFKEQ. The CDR3 bases are TGTGCCAGCAGCCAAGGTGCAAGGGCTGACAGCGCACTCTCCTACAATGAGCAGTTCTTC. This encodes CASSQGARADSALSYNEQFF.

The CDR3 region is CASSRRGRGYTF. For the CDR3, the DNA is TGTGCCAGTAGCCGCAGGGGGCGAGGCTACACCTTC. The chain has TRBV19 and TRBJ1-2, with TRBD1 matching 8 bases. This CDR3 is built from 12 residues. Germline V gene data show CDR1 as LNHDA and CDR2 as SQIVND (reference sequence). The V segment lost 6 bases and the J segment 8 bases; nucleotides outside the gene matches: 5.

The chain links TRBV7-6 to TRBJ1-2; D not resolved. The CDR3 runs to 14 residues. V was shortened by 5 bases and J by 5 bases, with 15 bases between the two germline ends. CDR1 SGHVS and CDR2 FNYEAQ come from the germline V gene. For the CDR3, the DNA is TGTGCCAGCAGCCCTAATGCAGGCCTGTATGGCTACACCTTC. This translates into CASSPNAGLYGYTF.

This clone came up a few times. The chain is built from TRBV5-1 and TRBJ2-3; D possibly corresponds to TRBD2 (5 bases). Germline assignment: CDR1 SGHRS and CDR2 YFSETQ. The V end was cut by 4 bases, the J end by 0 bases, with 12 bases between. The CDR3 covers 15 residues. CDR3 nucleotide sequence: TGCGCCAGCAGCCTCAGCGGACCTAGCACAGATACGCAGTATTTT. Protein: CASSLSGPSTDTQYF.

The chain is built from TRBV27 and TRBJ2-4; TRBD1 agrees at 12 bases. Germline V gene sequence: CDR1 MNHEY, CDR2 SMNVEV (reference sequence). V shed 5 bases, J shed 0 bases, and the junction held 8 bases outside the gene matches. This CDR3 spans 18 amino acids. CDR3 bases: TGTGCCAGCAGTCCGAGGGGACAGGGGGCTGTAGCCAAAAACATTCAGTACTTC. It is translated as CASSPRGQGAVAKNIQYF.

The chain employs TRBV27 and TRBJ1-5; 9 bases are shared with TRBD1. V shed 5 bases, J shed 4 bases, and the junction held 6 bases outside the gene matches. The CDR3 runs to 15 residues. Germline loops: CDR1 MNHEY, CDR2 SMNVEV (reference sequence). The CDR3 DNA follows: TGTGCCAGCAGTACCCGGGACAGGGCAAATCAGCCCCAGCATTTT. The encoded protein is CASSTRDRANQPQHF.

This clone appeared once. The chain is built from TRBV5-5 and TRBJ1-1; D might be TRBD1 (6 bases). Trimming removed 1 base from V and 6 bases from J, with 22 bases in between. Germline CDR1 is SGHKS and CDR2 is YYEKEE (reference sequence). This CDR3 contains 17 residues. CDR3 loop: CASSLRGRGGSGAEAFF. CDR3 coding DNA: TGTGCCAGCAGCTTGAGGGGCAGGGGAGGGAGTGGAGCTGAAGCTTTCTTT.

The V and J genes are TRBV18 and TRBJ1-1; D unclear. The V gene lost 2 bases and the J gene lost 0 bases, with 13 bases spanning the gap. The CDR3 loop spans 16 amino acids. Germline V gene lookup returns CDR1 KGHSH and CDR2 LQKENI. CDR3 loop: CASSPFEVRMNTEAFF. The CDR3 bases are TGTGCCAGCTCACCATTCGAAGTGAGGATGAACACTGAAGCTTTCTTT.

The chain joins TRBV2 to TRBJ1-2; 7 bases align to TRBD1. Germline-derived CDR1 and CDR2 are SNHLY and FYNNEI. The CDR3 consists of 14 residues. Trimming took 2 bases from V and 6 from J; bases not matched to a gene: 6. This chain's CDR3 is CASSETGERDGYTF. The DNA of the CDR3 is TGTGCCAGCAGTGAAACAGGGGAGCGCGATGGCTACACCTTC.

The V gene is TRBV6-5, the J gene TRBJ1-2, with 9 bases matching TRBD1. Per germline, CDR1 MNHEY and CDR2 SVGAGI. The CDR3 totals 14 residues. V was pared by 6 bases and J by 2 bases, with 4 bases of the junction left unmatched. In nucleotides, the CDR3 is TGTGCCAGCAGATCGACAGGGGGGAACTATGGCTACACCTTC. This translates into CASRSTGGNYGYTF.

V and J are TRBV5-1 and TRBJ1-1; a weak D match, TRBD1 (5 bases). In germline, CDR1 is SGHRS, CDR2 YFSETQ. The CDR3 length is 14 residues. V was trimmed by 3 bases and J by 1 base, leaving 10 bases between them. The CDR3 nucleotides are TGCGCCAGCAGCTCGGGACTCGGGAACACTGAAGCTTTCTTT. Translated, it gives CASSSGLGNTEAFF. Variable domain in full (rest from reference TRBV5-1 and TRBJ1-1): KAGVTQTPRYLIKTRGQQVTLSCSPISGHRSVSWYQQTPGQGLQFLFEYFSETQRNKGNFPGRFSGRQFSNSRSEMNVSTLELGDSALYLCASSSGLGNTEAFFGQGTRLTVV.

This clone was seen only once. The chain links TRBV19 to TRBJ2-1; 12 bases align to TRBD2. The CDR3 contains 16 residues. The V gene end was trimmed by 4 bases and the J gene end by 7 bases; junction bases not matched to a gene: 8. The V gene's germline CDR1 is LNHDA and CDR2 SQIVND (reference sequence). The CDR3 DNA follows: TGTGCCAGTAGTACAGGACTAGCGGGACATAGGAATGAGCAGTTCTTC. Its translation: CASSTGLAGHRNEQFF.

The V call is TRBV7-3, the J call TRBJ2-3; TRBD2 is a possible D gene (6 bases). This CDR3 spans 16 amino acids. V gave up 1 base and J gave up 5 bases, with 16 bases separating them. Germline V lookup: CDR1 SGHTA, CDR2 FQGTGA. The CDR3 loop reads CASSLIGGTSIDTQYF. CDR3 in DNA: TGTGCCAGCAGCTTAATAGGCGGGACTTCTATAGATACGCAGTATTTT.

The chain couples TRBV10-3 to TRBJ2-1; the D gene is possibly TRBD1 (6 bases). The CDR3 sequence is 13 residues long. Germline V gene data show CDR1 as ENHRY and CDR2 as SYGVKD. V was pared by 7 bases and J by 9 bases, with 16 bases between. For the CDR3, the DNA is TGTGCCATCAATTTATCAGGGGTCGGTGAGCAGTTCTTC. This codes for CAINLSGVGEQFF.

CDR3 in DNA: TGTGCCAGCAGTCGGGATGGTCAGACCAACTACAATGAGCAGTTCTTC. Its translation is CASSRDGQTNYNEQFF. This chain joins TRBV2 and TRBJ2-1; tentative D call: TRBD2 (5 bases). CDR3 length: 16 amino acids. CDR1 is SNHLY, CDR2 FYNNEI, per germline. Trimming shortened V by 5 bases and J by 3 bases, and 17 bases separated the two germline ends.